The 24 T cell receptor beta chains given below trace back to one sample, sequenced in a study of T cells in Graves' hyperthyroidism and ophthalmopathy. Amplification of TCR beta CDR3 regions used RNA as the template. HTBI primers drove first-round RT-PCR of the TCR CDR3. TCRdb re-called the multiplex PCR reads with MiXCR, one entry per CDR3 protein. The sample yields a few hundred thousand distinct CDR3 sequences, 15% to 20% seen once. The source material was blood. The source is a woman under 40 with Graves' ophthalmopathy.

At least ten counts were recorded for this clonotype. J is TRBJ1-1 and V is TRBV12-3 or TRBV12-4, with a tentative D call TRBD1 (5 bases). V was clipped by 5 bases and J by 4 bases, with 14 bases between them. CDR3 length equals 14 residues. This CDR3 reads CASSPAGGITEAFF. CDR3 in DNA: TGTGCCAGCAGTCCGGCGGGGGGTATCACTGAAGCTTTCTTT.

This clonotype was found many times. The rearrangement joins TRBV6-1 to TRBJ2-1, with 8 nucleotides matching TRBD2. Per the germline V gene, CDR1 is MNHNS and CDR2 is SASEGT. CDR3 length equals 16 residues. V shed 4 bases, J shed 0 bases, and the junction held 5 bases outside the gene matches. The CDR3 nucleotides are TGTGCCAGCAGTGTCTTAGCGGGGAGCTCCTACAATGAGCAGTTCTTC. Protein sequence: CASSVLAGSSYNEQFF.

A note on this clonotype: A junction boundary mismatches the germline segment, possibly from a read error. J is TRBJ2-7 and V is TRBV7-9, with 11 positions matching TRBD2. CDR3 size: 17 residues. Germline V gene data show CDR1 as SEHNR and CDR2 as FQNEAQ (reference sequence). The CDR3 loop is CASSLGLSGRGVREQYF. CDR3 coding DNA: TGTGCCAGCAGTTTAGGGCTTAGCGGGAGGGGGGTGCGCGAGCAGTACTTC.

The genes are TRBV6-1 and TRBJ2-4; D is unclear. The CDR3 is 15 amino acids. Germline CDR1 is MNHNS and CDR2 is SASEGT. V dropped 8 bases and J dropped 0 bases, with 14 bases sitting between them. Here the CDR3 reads CASHGPGEAKNIQYF. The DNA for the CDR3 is TGTGCCAGCCACGGACCGGGCGAAGCCAAAAACATTCAGTACTTC.

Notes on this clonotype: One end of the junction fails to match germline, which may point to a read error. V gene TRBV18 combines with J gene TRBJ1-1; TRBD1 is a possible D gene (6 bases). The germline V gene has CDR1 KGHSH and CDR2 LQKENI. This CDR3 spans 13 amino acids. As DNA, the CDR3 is TGTGCCAGCTCACCACGAGGGGACACTGGAGCTTTCTTT. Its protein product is CASSPRGDTGAFF.

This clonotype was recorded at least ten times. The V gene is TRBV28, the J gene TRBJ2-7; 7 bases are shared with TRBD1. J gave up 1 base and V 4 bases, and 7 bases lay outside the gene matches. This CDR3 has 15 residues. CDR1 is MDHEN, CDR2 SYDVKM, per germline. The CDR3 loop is CASSSLDRASYEQYF. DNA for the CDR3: TGTGCCAGCAGTTCGTTAGACAGGGCATCCTACGAGCAGTACTTC.

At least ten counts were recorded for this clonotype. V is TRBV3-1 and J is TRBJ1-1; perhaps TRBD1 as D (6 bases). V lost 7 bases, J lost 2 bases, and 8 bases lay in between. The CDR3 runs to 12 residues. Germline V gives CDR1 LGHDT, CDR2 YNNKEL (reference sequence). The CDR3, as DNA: TGTGCCAGCACCAGGGGAAACACTGAAGCTTTCTTT. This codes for CASTRGNTEAFF.

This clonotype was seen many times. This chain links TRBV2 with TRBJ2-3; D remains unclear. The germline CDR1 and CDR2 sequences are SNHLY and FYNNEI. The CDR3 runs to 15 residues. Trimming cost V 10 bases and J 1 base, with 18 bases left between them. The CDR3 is CATTGDGSGTDTQYF. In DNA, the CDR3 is TGTGCCACCACCGGTGACGGGTCCGGCACAGATACGCAGTATTTT.

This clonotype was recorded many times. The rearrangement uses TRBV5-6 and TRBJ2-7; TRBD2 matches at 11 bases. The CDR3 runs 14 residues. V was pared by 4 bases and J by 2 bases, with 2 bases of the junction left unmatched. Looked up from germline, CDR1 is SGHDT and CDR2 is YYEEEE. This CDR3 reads CASSLAGGAYEQYF. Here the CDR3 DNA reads TGTGCCAGCAGCCTAGCGGGAGGTGCCTACGAGCAGTACTTC.

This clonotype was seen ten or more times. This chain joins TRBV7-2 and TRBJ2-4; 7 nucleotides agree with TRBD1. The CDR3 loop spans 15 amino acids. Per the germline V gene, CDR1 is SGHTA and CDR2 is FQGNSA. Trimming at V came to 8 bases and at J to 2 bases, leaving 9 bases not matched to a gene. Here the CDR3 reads CASRGQVASKNIQYF. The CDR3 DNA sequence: TGTGCCAGCCGTGGACAGGTAGCTTCCAAAAACATTCAGTACTTC.

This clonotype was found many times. CDR3 sequence reads: CASSTGDSSDTQYF. The CDR3 nucleotides read TGCGCCAGCAGCACCGGGGACTCCTCAGATACGCAGTATTTT. J is TRBJ2-3 and V is TRBV5-1, with D possibly being TRBD2 (6 bases). The CDR3 is made up of 14 amino acids. V shed 4 bases and J shed 4 bases, with 13 bases lying between them. Germline V gene data show CDR1 as SGHRS and CDR2 as YFSETQ.

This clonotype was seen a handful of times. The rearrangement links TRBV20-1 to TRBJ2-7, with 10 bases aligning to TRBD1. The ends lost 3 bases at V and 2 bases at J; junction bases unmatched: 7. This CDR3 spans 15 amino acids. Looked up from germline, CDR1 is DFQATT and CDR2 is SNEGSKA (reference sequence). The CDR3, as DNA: TGCAGTGCTAGGCTCCCGGGACAGGGGCCCTACGAGCAGTACTTC. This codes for CSARLPGQGPYEQYF.

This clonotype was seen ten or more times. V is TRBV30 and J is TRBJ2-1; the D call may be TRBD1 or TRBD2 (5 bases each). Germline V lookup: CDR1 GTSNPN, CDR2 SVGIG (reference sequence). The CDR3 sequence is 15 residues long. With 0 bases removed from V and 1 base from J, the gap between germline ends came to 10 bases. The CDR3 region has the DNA TGTGCCTGGAGTGTAGGTTGGGGGTCCTACAATGAGCAGTTCTTC. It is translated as CAWSVGWGSYNEQFF.

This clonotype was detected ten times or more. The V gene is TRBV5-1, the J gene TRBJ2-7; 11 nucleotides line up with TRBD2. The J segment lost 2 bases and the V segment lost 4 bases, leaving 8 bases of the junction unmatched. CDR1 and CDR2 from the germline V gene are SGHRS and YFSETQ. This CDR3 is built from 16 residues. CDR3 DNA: TGCGCCAGCAGCCCCATGACTAGCGGGAACACCTACGAGCAGTACTTC. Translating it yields CASSPMTSGNTYEQYF.

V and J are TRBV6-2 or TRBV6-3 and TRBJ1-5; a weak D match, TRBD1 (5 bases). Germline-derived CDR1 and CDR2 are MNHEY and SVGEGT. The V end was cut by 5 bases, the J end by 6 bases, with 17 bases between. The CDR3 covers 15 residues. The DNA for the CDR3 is TGTGCCAGCAGTAACGGGGGAGGGCTTGGTCAGCCCCAGCATTTT. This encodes CASSNGGGLGQPQHF.

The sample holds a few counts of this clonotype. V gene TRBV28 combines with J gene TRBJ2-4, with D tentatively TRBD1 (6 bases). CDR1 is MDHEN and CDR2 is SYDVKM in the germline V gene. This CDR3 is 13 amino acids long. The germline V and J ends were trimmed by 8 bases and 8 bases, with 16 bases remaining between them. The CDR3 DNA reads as TGTGCCAGCCATGACAGGCCTAGAGACATTCAGTACTTC. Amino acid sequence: CASHDRPRDIQYF.

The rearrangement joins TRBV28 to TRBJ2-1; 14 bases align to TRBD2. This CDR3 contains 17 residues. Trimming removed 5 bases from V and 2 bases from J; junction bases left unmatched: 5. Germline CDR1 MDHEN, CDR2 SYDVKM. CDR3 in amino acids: CASSHPGLAGAYNEQFF. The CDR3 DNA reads TGTGCCAGCAGTCACCCGGGACTAGCGGGAGCCTACAATGAGCAGTTCTTC. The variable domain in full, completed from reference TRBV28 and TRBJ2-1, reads DVKVTQSSRYLVKRTGEKVFLECVQDMDHENMFWYRQDPGLGLRLIYFSYDVKMKEKGDIPEGYSVSREKKERFSLILESASTNQTSMYLCASSHPGLAGAYNEQFFGPGTRLTVL.

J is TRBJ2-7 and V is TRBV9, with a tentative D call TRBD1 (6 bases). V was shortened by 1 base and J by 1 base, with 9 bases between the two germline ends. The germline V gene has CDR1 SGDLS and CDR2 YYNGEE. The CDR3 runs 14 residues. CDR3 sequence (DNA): TGTGCCAGCAGCGTACACAGGGAGTCCTACGAGCAGTACTTC. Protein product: CASSVHRESYEQYF.

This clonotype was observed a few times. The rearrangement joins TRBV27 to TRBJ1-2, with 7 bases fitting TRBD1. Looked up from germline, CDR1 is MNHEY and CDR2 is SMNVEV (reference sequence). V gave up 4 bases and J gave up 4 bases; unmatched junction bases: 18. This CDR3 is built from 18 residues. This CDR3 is CASSSGTLRTGFFYGYTF. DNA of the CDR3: TGTGCCAGCAGTTCTGGGACCCTTCGGACAGGATTCTTCTATGGCTACACCTTC.

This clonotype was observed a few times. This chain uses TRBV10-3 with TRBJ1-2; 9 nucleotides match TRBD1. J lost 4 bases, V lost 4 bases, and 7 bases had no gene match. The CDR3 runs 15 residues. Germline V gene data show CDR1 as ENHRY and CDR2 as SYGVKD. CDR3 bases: TGTGCCATCAGTGCCTCGCGGGACAGGGTCTATGGCTACACCTTC. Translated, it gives CAISASRDRVYGYTF.

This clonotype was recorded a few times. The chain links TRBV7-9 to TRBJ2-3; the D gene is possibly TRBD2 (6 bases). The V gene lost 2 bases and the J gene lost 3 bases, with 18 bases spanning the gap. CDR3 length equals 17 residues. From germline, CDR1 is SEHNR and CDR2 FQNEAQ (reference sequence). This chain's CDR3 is CASSLIIWEVRTDTQYF. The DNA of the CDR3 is TGTGCCAGCAGCTTAATAATCTGGGAGGTGAGGACAGATACGCAGTATTTT.

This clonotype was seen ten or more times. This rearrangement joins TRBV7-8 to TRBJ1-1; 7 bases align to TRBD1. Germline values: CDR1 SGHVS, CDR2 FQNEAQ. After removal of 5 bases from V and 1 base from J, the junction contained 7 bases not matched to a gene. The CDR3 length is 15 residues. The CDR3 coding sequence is TGTGCCAGCAGCCAAGGGGGGACAGCGAACACTGAAGCTTTCTTT. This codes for CASSQGGTANTEAFF.

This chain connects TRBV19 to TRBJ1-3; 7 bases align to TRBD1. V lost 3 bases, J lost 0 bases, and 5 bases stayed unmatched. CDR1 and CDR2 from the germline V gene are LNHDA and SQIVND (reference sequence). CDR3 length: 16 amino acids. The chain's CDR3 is CASSIGDSRSGNTIYF. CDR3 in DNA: TGTGCCAGTAGTATCGGGGACAGTCGCTCTGGAAACACCATATATTTT. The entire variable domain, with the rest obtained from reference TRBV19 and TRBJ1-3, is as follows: DGGITQSPKYLFRKEGQNVTLSCEQNLNHDAMYWYRQDPGQGLRLIYYSQIVNDFQKGDIAEGYSVSREKKESFPLTVTSAQKNPTAFYLCASSIGDSRSGNTIYFGEGSWLTVV.

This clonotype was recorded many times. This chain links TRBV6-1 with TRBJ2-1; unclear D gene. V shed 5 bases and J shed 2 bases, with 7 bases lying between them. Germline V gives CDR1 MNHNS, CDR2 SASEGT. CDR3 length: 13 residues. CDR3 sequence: CASSKSTYNEQFF. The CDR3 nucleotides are TGTGCCAGCAGTAAATCTACCTACAATGAGCAGTTCTTC.